Listed below are T cell receptor beta chains from one sample, sequenced in a study of cytomegalovirus exposure and HLA in healthy donors. TCRdb's table, derived via immunoSEQ multiplex PCR, lists solely in-frame clones and lacks some. The ten top clones account for about 2.4%, within a sample of 65,000 to 85,000 clones. Material: PBMCs. The receptor set was obtained from a female donor in good health and CMV-seropositive. Both conserved end residues are part of each CDR3.

v_call,j_call,cdr3_aa
TRBV25-1,TRBJ2-7,CASTELGAYEQYF
TRBV7-9,TRBJ2-5,CASSLLQGGDQETQYF
TRBV9,TRBJ1-2,CASRGGDRGYGYTF
TRBV30,TRBJ1-4,CAWSPVATNEKLFF
TRBV6-4,TRBJ2-3,CASSRDSSTDTQYF
TRBV30,TRBJ1-2,CAWTIRRGYGYTF
TRBV18,TRBJ1-5,CASSPTGTGGGQPQHF
TRBV6-5,TRBJ1-5,CASRSPYSNQPQHF
TRBV11-3,TRBJ1-5,CASSLSRDQPQHF
TRBV30,TRBJ2-5,CAWNNGTGPQYF
TRBV4-1,TRBJ2-1,CASSPHGVAGGFEQFF
TRBV7-2,TRBJ1-1,CASSLAGTGEGRAEAFF
TRBV4-3,TRBJ1-4,CASSQEASRVKLFF
TRBV2,TRBJ1-2,CASRATWGSGYTF
TRBV5-1,TRBJ1-1,CASSLAGQGLNTEAFF
TRBV30,TRBJ2-1,CAWSRSGGSYNEQFF
TRBV5-1,TRBJ2-3,CASSLGASGTDTQYF
TRBV2,TRBJ2-2,CASRVGQNTGELFF
TRBV5-4,TRBJ1-1,CASSPGANTEAFF
TRBV7-2,TRBJ1-5,CASSLAPGLGQPQHF
TRBV5-1,TRBJ2-5,CASSFQGAQETQYF
TRBV5-6,TRBJ1-5,CASSEGVGNQPQHF
TRBV19,TRBJ1-5,CASSRQISNQPQHF
TRBV5-6,TRBJ2-7,CASSLVGTTTYEQYF
TRBV6-5,TRBJ1-4,CASSYSREGEKLFF
TRBV5-6,TRBJ1-2,CASSLAGTGGYTF
TRBV2,TRBJ1-2,CASSEGRDSSNYGYTF